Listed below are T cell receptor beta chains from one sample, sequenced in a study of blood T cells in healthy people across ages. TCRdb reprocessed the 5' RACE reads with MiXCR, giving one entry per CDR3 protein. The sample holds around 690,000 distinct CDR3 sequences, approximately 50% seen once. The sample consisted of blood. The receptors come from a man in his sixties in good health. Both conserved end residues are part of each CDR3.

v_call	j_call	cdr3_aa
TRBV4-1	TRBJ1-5	CASSQDIGYGQPQHF
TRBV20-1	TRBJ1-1	CSARDLKGARTEAFF
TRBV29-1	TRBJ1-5	CSVGTGNQPQHF
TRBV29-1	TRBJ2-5	CSVEEGGDEQYF
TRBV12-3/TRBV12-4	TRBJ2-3	CASSSGGGDTQYF
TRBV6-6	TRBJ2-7	CTSSYGATGAEQYF
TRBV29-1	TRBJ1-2	CSATGDSRILDYGYTF
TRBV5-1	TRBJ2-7	CASSLNAGGSYEQYF
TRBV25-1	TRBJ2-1	CASSEYGGGSYNEQFF
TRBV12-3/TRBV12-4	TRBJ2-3	CASSLIDTQYF
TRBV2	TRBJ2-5	CASRDRGPYNEQYF
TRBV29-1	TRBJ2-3	CSVGSTGTWSTDTQYF
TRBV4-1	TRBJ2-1	CASSQGSGEPVEQFF
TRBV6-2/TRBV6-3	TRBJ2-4	CASSSWTSGGREGIQYF
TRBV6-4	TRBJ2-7	CASSDSRGKSSYEQYF
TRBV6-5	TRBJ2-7	CASSYSSDSGYEQYF
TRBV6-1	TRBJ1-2	CASRETGRLYGYTF
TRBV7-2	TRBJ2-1	CASSQRAGYRNEQFF
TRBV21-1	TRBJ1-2	CASSKVGRGNGYTF
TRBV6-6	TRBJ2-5	CASRGPETSRQTQYF
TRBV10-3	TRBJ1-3	CAIRVHAQPNNTIYF
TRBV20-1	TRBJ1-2	CSASGTDYGYTF
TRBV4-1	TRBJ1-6	CASSQTRAGTRNSPLHF
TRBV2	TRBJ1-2	CASSEARGGGGYTF